This T cell receptor beta chain was recovered during a study of shared clonotypes between healthy human individuals (dated by TCRdb to 2018 to 2021). In the study overall: The cohort comprised two women and a few men aged 18 to 49 years. For each donor, CD4 naive and CD4 memory were each given three plates, CD8 naive was given two plates, and CD8 memory was given one plate. To estimate repertoire size and how much clonotypes are shared between individuals, the study performed deep sequencing of blood TCR repertoires from a handful of healthy adults. Libraries were prepared and TCR repertoires were sequenced by different laboratories using diverse techniques, in order to increase sequencing depth and limit assay-specific biases. Between about 0.9 and 8.9 billion PBMCs per donor were obtained by leukapheresis. What the research found in general, with its limitations: Based on pairwise subsampling, the degree of clonotype sharing among donors was expected to be affected by sequencing depth. Compared with non-shared clonotypes, the clonotypes found in all four sorted-subset donors had higher generation probabilities. Sampling was restricted to blood, and TCR repertoires in tissues likely differ from the TCR repertoires found in blood. Even with the large sequencing depth, rarefaction of the sorted-subset datasets indicated that sequencing was incomplete. Estimated clonotype richness was generally larger for naive than for memory subsets. Because the study included only a small number of donors, the genetic and exposure-history diversity represented was limited. Across a few donors, 5% to 6% of naive CD4, roughly 3.3% of naive CD8, roughly 2.3% of memory CD4, and approximately 0.4% of memory CD8 clonotypes were shared.

Using the deep immunoSEQ assay, TCR CDR3 regions were amplified from genomic DNA by multiplex PCR. Extracted genomic DNA from each cell subset was spread evenly across all wells of several immunoSEQ 96-well plates, with each plate serving as a replicate. For sorted subsets, approximately 200 ng of genomic DNA, equivalent to 30,000 or so T cell genomes, went into each replicate PCR. Purified libraries were measured with a Qubit 3.0 fluorometer, size-checked on a Bioanalyzer 2100, and measured again with the KAPA Library Quantification kit. Every immunoSEQ 96-well plate was sequenced on a separate single-read 150-cycle Illumina NextSeq 550 flow cell. Concerning the study's data processing: Because only junctional sequences without quality scores were contained in the immunoSEQ output, filtering matching that applied to full-length reads could not be performed. Sequences were annotated with PyIR, a Python wrapper for IgBLAST v1.9, using IMGT germline references to assign V/J genes and CDR3. Any read was removed if the V/J assignment was weak (E-value above 1e-6), the CDR3 was missing, or the read contained stop codons, out-of-frame junctions, or ambiguous translated residues. A V3J clonotype was defined by an identical inferred V gene, J gene, and CDR3 amino acid sequence. Percentage overlap between repertoires was computed as shared unique clonotypes divided by the size of the smaller repertoire. RTK rarefaction, the Chao1 estimator, and Recon v2.1 estimates of unobserved clonotypes were used to assess repertoire richness. Generation probabilities were computed with OLGA for all TCRbeta clonotypes obtained by the gDNA method from a few donors. In its TCRdb copy, this immuneACCESS table keeps in-frame sequences only and misses some clones. Where compared with another copy, unresolved V genes explain less than half of these, and the others have no known cause. The DNA was the basis for D and trimming; V, J and clone size are from that table. Here the sample has about 2 million clones; roughly 96% occur a single time. Roughly 0.13% of the sample is in the top ten clones.

Donors were healthy HIV-negative adults with no recently reported acute infections or vaccinations. Every donor was a Caucasian adult living in Nashville, Tennessee, USA. CD4+ T cells were enriched through magnetic negative selection, after which naive cells were positively selected on CD45RA and the remaining negative fraction served as the memory subset. Blood was obtained by leukapheresis, after which PBMCs were separated by Ficoll-Histopaque density gradient centrifugation and cryopreserved in liquid nitrogen vapor phase. Analytical flow cytometry was used to check the purity and quantity of each magnetically sorted T cell population. Each sorted fraction had its genomic DNA isolated and then quantified by UV absorbance on a Nanodrop 2000c. Including cysteine and phenylalanine, the CDR3 has 14 amino acids. Left in the record is the CDR3 DNA by itself, 42 bases read in frame from the first base. V is pared back by 0 bases and J by 3 bases, with 9 bases lying between the germline termini. Taken from the germline V gene, the CDR1 and CDR2 loops are KGHSH and LQKENI.

Comments on this clone: Its recognized antigen is unknown. No base-level quality is on record; no much larger clone is a single base apart. Different DNA sequences within this sample yield the same CDR3.

Material: naive CD4+ T cells sorted from blood. The sample's cell subset or site label is to be understood as: CD45RA+ positively selected. Recombination joined TRBV18 with TRBJ2-7; TRBD1 is a possible D gene, resting on 5 matching bases. This TCR was recovered from a man younger than 30 in good health. The nucleotide sequence is TGTGCCAGCTCACCACCTAGGGGTAGCTACGAGCAGTACTTC. This sequence encodes CASSPPRGSYEQYF.